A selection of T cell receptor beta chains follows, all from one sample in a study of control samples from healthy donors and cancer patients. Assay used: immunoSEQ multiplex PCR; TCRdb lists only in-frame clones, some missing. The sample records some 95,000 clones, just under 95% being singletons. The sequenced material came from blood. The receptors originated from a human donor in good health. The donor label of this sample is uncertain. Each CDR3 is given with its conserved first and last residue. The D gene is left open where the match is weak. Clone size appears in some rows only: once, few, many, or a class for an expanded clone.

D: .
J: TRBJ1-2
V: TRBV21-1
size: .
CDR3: CASSKKPVQFGQGLYGYTF
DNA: TGTGCCAGCAGCAAAAAGCCCGTCCAGTTCGGACAGGGCCTATATGGCTACACCTTC

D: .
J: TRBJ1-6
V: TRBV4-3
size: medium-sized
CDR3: CASSQDYTGYNSPLHF
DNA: TGCGCCAGCAGCCAAGATTACACAGGCTATAATTCACCCCTCCACTTT

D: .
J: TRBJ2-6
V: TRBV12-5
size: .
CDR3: CASVLALAGANVLTF
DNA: TGTGCTAGTGTCCTGGCCCTCGCTGGGGCCAACGTCCTGACTTTC

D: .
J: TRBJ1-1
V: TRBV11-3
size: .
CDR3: CASMTERGPFNTEAFF
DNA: TGTGCCAGCATGACAGAGAGAGGACCTTTTAACACTGAAGCTTTCTTT

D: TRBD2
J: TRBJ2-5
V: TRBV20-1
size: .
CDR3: CSASVRGVGGETQYF
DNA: TGCAGTGCTAGTGTGCGGGGGGTCGGGGGAGAGACCCAGTACTTC

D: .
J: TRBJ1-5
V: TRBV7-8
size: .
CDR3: CASSGFNQPQHF
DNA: TGTGCCAGCTCAGGGTTTAATCAGCCCCAGCATTTT

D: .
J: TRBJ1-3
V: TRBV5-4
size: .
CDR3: CASSSDGSSGNTIYF
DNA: TGTGCCAGCAGCTCCGACGGAAGCTCTGGAAACACCATATATTTT

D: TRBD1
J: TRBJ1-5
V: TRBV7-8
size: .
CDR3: CASSPPTGPNQPQHF
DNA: TGTGCCAGCAGCCCGCCGACAGGGCCCAATCAGCCCCAGCATTTT

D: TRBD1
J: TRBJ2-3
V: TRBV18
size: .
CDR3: CASSPSDRGTTQYF
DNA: TGTGCCAGCTCACCTTCTGACAGGGGGACTACGCAGTATTTT

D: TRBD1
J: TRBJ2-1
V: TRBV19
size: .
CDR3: CASSIAQGSSYEQFF
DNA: TGTGCCAGTAGTATAGCACAGGGGTCCTCATATGAGCAGTTCTTC

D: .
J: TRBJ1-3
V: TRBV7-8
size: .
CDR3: CASSLQGLSGNTIYF
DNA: TGTGCCAGCAGCTTACAGGGCTTATCTGGAAACACCATATATTTT

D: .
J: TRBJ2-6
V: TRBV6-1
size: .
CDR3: CASSDARSGANVLTF
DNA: TGTGCCAGCAGTGACGCCCGCTCTGGGGCCAACGTCCTGACTTTC

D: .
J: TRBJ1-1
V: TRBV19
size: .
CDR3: CASSIGNRGTEAFF
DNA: TGTGCCAGTAGTATAGGAAACCGTGGAACTGAAGCTTTCTTT

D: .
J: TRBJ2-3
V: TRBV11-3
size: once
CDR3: CASSLGQSTDTQYF
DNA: TGTGCCAGCAGCCTTGGACAAAGCACAGATACGCAGTATTTT

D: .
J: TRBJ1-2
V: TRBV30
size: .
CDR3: CAWSSGGGYTF
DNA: TGTGCCTGGAGTTCGGGGGGTGGCTACACCTTC

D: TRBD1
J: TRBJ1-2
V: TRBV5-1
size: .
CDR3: CASSLVGGGINYGYTF
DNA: TGCGCCAGCAGCTTGGTTGGAGGGGGCATTAACTATGGCTACACCTTC

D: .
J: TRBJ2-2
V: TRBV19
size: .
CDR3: CASRKRGADTGELFF
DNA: TGTGCCAGTAGAAAACGGGGGGCAGACACCGGGGAGCTGTTTTTT

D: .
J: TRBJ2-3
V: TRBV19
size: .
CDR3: CASSIGGGGADTQYF
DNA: TGTGCCAGTAGTATAGGGGGGGGCGGTGCAGATACGCAGTATTTT

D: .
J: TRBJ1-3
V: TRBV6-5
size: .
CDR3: CATSRPGNTIYF
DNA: TGTGCCACCTCGCGTCCCGGAAACACCATATATTTT

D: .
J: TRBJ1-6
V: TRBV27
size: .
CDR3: CASSREGYNSPLHF
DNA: TGTGCCAGCAGTCGTGAAGGGTACAATTCACCCCTCCACTTT

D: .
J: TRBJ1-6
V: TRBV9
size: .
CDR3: CASSVVPGGDSPLHF
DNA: TGTGCCAGCAGCGTAGTCCCGGGTGGGGATTCACCCCTCCACTTT

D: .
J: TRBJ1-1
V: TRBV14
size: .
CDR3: CASSLQSNTEAFF
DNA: TGTGCCAGCAGTCTTCAATCGAACACTGAAGCTTTCTTT

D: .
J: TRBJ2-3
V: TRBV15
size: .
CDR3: CATSRIRDPTDTQYF
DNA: TGTGCCACCAGCAGAATTAGGGATCCCACAGATACGCAGTATTTT

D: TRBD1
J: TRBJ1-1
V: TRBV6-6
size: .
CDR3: CASRDRGAGTEAFF
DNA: TGTGCCAGCAGGGACAGGGGGGCAGGGACTGAAGCTTTCTTT

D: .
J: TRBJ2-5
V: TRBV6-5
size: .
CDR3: CASRPGVYQETQYF
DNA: TGTGCCAGCCGCCCAGGCGTCTATCAAGAGACCCAGTACTTC

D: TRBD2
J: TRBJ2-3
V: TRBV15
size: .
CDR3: CATSRDFSGGSDTQYF
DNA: TGTGCCACCAGCAGAGATTTTAGCGGGGGGTCAGATACGCAGTATTTT

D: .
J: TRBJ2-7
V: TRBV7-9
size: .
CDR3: CASSLGLVNLYEQYF
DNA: TGTGCCAGCAGCTTAGGGTTGGTCAATCTCTACGAGCAGTACTTC

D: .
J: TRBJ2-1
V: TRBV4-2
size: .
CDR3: CASSQEFGGTYNEQFF
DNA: TGTGCCAGCAGCCAAGAGTTTGGGGGGACCTACAATGAGCAGTTCTTC

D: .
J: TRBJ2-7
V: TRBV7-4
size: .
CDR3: CASSFRYEQYF
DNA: TGTGCCAGCAGCTTTAGGTACGAGCAGTACTTC

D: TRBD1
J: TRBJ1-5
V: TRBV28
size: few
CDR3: CASSLFQGAAGNQPQHF
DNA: TGTGCCAGCAGTTTATTCCAGGGGGCAGCGGGCAATCAGCCCCAGCATTTT

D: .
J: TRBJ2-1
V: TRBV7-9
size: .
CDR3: CASSLLKFDRYSYNEQFF
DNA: TGTGCCAGCAGCTTACTTAAATTCGACAGATACTCCTACAATGAGCAGTTCTTC

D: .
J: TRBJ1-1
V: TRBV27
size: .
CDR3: CASLLGTEAFF
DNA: TGTGCCAGCCTCTTGGGGACTGAAGCTTTCTTT

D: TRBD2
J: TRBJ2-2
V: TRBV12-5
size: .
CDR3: CARGFRRGGDGELFF
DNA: TGTGCTAGGGGTTTTAGGCGGGGGGGCGACGGGGAGCTGTTTTTT

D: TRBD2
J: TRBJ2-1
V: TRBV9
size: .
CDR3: CASSPRLAGGGNEQFF
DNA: TGTGCCAGCAGCCCCCGACTAGCGGGGGGGGGCAATGAGCAGTTCTTC

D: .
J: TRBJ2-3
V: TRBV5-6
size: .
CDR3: CASSLDSIYTQYF
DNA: TGTGCCAGCAGCTTAGACTCCATCTATACGCAGTATTTT

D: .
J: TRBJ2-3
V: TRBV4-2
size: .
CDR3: CASSQDIADTQYF
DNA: TGTGCCAGCAGCCAAGATATCGCAGATACGCAGTATTTT

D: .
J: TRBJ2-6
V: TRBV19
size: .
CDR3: CATLGSSGANVLTF
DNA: TGTGCCACCCTCGGTAGCTCTGGGGCCAACGTCCTGACTTTC

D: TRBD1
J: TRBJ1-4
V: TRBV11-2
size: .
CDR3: CASSPATGGAGEKLFF
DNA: TGTGCCAGCAGCCCGGCGACAGGGGGCGCCGGTGAAAAACTGTTTTTT

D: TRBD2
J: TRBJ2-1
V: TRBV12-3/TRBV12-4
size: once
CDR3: CASRGGANNEQFF
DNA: TGTGCCAGCCGGGGGGGGGCGAACAATGAGCAGTTCTTC

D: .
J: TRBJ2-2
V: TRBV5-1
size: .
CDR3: CASSLPGSNTGELFF
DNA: TGCGCCAGCAGCTTGCCGGGATCCAACACCGGGGAGCTGTTTTTT

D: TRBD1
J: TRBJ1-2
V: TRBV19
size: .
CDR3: CASSIGVWDSNYGYTF
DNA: TGTGCCAGTAGTATAGGCGTATGGGACAGTAACTATGGCTACACCTTC

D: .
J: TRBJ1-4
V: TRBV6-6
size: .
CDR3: CASSSHGGLANEKLFF
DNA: TGTGCCAGCAGTTCTCACGGGGGCTTGGCTAATGAAAAACTGTTTTTT

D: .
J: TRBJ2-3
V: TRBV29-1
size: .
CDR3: CSVEPPGKLGGDTQYF
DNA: TGCAGCGTTGAACCCCCGGGAAAGCTGGGCGGAGATACGCAGTATTTT

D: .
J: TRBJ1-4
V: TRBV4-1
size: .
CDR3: CASSPFWGAGGGGKKLFF
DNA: TGCGCCAGCAGCCCATTTTGGGGTGCGGGAGGGGGAGGGAAAAAACTGTTTTTT

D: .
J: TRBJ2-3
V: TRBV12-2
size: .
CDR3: CASRLVLPLAGADTQYF
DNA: TGTGCAAGTCGCTTAGTCCTCCCTCTAGCGGGGGCAGATACGCAGTATTTT

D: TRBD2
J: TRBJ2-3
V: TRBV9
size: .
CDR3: CASSVVSGVTDTQYF
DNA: TGTGCCAGCAGCGTAGTTAGCGGGGTCACAGATACGCAGTATTTT

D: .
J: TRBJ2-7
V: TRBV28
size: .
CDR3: CASGYYYEQYF
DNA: TGTGCCAGCGGCTACTATTACGAGCAGTACTTC

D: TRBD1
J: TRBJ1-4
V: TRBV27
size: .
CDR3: CASSLARDSRNEKLFF
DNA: TGTGCCAGCAGTTTAGCCCGGGACAGCCGTAATGAAAAACTGTTTTTT

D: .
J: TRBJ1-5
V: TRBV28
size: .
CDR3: CASRKSNQPQHF
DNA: TGTGCCAGCAGGAAGAGCAATCAGCCCCAGCATTTT

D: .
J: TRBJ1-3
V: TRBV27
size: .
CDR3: CASSRPGDTIYF
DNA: TGTGCCAGCAGCCGCCCGGGTGACACCATATATTTT